Listed below are T cell receptor beta chains from one sample, sequenced in a study of T cell repertoires in cytomegalovirus infection. These receptors have no known antigen. TCRdb reprocessed the reads with MiXCR, giving one entry per CDR3 protein. The data show around 710,000 distinct CDR3 sequences, 29% seen once. The sequences come from cultured CD8+ T cells from PBMCs, collected from culture after CMV antigen stimulation. Receptors were obtained from a human donor in good health (CMV status not recorded). Some clones in this sample may be carry-over from other donors' samples. Both conserved end residues are part of each CDR3. D genes are given only for firm matches. The size entry is marked missing in some rows and otherwise reads once, few, many or a size class.

v_call	clone_size	d_call	j_call	cdr3_nt	cdr3_aa
TRBV20-1	.	.	TRBJ2-1	TGCAGTGCTAGAGGGGGCAAGGGATCCTACAATGAGCAGTTCTTC	CSARGGKGSYNEQFF
TRBV11-3	few	TRBD1	TRBJ2-1	TGTGCCAGCAGCTCCCTAGGGGACAGCCTCAATGAGCAGTTCTTC	CASSSLGDSLNEQFF
TRBV10-3	.	.	TRBJ2-3	TGTGCCATCTTCCGAGGGGAGTCTGGTCAAGATACGCAGTATTTT	CAIFRGESGQDTQYF
TRBV7-3	few	TRBD1	TRBJ2-2	TGTGCCAGCAGCCCCCAGACAGGGCATGTCGGCGGGGAGCTGTTTTTT	CASSPQTGHVGGELFF
TRBV12-3/TRBV12-4	many	TRBD2	TRBJ2-2	TGTGCCAGCAGTTTCCAAAGTTTGAGCGGGGGGTTTGGCACCGGGGAGCTGTTTTTT	CASSFQSLSGGFGTGELFF
TRBV29-1	.	TRBD2	TRBJ2-2	TGCAGCGTTGTGCTAGCGGGGGTTTCGAACACCGGGGAGCTGTTTTTT	CSVVLAGVSNTGELFF
TRBV2	.	.	TRBJ2-4	TGTGCCAGCAGTCTGATTGGTCCCGGGGGACACCCCATTCAGTACTTC	CASSLIGPGGHPIQYF
TRBV6-6	few	.	TRBJ2-5	TGTGCCAGCAGTTACATCGCGACTCGGTCCCAAGAGACCCAGTACTTC	CASSYIATRSQETQYF
TRBV7-9	.	.	TRBJ2-2	TGTGCCAGCAGCGTCTCTAGCGACACCGGGGAGCTGTTTTTT	CASSVSSDTGELFF
TRBV6-6	.	.	TRBJ2-1	TGTGCCAGCAGTTACCGAGCCAGGGCCTCAGTCCCCTACAATGAGCAGTTCTTC	CASSYRARASVPYNEQFF
TRBV6-1	many	.	TRBJ1-1	TGTGCCAGCAGGAAACCGGGACCCAGTGAAGCTTTCTTT	CASRKPGPSEAFF
TRBV19	once	TRBD1	TRBJ2-5	TGTGCCAGTAGTATAGGAGCAGGGGGCGGGGTAGAGACCCAGTACTTC	CASSIGAGGGVETQYF
TRBV10-3	few	.	TRBJ1-1	TGTGCCATCAGTGAGTCAAAGGATTTCACTGAAGCTTTCTTT	CAISESKDFTEAFF
TRBV7-6	many	TRBD1	TRBJ2-1	TGTGCCAGCAGCTTCCTCTTCCGGGACAGGGGGCATAATGAGCAGTTCTTC	CASSFLFRDRGHNEQFF
TRBV27	few	.	TRBJ1-2	TGTGCCAGCGCTAGAACCGTTAACTATGGCTACACCTTC	CASARTVNYGYTF